The entry below describes one T cell receptor beta chain. Its specificity is unknown. The data were taken from a study of T-cell memory formation after mild COVID-19. Findings of the study overall: Clones that contracted clustered mainly in CM and EM if CD4+ and in EMRA if CD8+. Day 15 to 85 contracting clones showed balanced CD4/CD8; later expanders leaned CD4+.

Germline V gene sequence: CDR1 MNHNY, CDR2 SVGAGI (reference sequence). V trimming: 8 bases; J trimming: 4 bases; junction bases outside the gene matches: 10. CDR3 length equals 14 residues. TCRdb passed the 5' RACE reads through MiXCR, listing each CDR3 protein once. The table records some 150,000 distinct CDR3 sequences, approximately 25% of them present only once. The V gene is TRBV6-6, the J gene TRBJ2-7; the match to TRBD1 covers 8 bases. This TCR came from an adult woman who had mild COVID-19 (a few samples of this study predate the infection). Cell type and time point are not known. Input material: PBMCs or a T cell subset sorted from them (not recorded which). The CDR3 bases are TGTGCCAGCTCCGTCCGAGACAGGGGTTACGAGCAGTACTTC. Its translation is CASSVRDRGYEQYF.